Described below is a single T cell receptor beta chain sequence and its context. This record comes from a study of blood T cell repertoires in COVID-19. About the study: T cells, B-cell-depleted T cells, or PBMCs provided the cDNA or gDNA that served as material.

Authors' processing steps: Reference gene primers were amplified, and this amplification served to estimate nucleated cell counts. Sequencing was performed with immunoSEQ multiplex PCR; in TCRdb, only in-frame clones are kept and a portion is missing. The V and J calls and clone size come from that table; D and trimming were worked out from the DNA. Among 85,000 to 130,000 clones listed, roughly 80% were seen once. This CDR3 has 11 amino acids. CDR1 and CDR2 (germline): SQVTM, ANQGSEA. Deletions cut 8 bases from V and 9 bases from J, with 14 bases between. V usage is TRBV29-1 and J usage is TRBJ2-1; D remains unclear. This sequence originates from a woman aged 55-70 years with acute or convalescent COVID-19. The sequenced sample was peripheral blood. CDR3 sequence reads: CSSSPGGEQFF. The CDR3 region has the DNA TGCAGCTCCTCTCCCGGCGGTGAGCAGTTCTTC.